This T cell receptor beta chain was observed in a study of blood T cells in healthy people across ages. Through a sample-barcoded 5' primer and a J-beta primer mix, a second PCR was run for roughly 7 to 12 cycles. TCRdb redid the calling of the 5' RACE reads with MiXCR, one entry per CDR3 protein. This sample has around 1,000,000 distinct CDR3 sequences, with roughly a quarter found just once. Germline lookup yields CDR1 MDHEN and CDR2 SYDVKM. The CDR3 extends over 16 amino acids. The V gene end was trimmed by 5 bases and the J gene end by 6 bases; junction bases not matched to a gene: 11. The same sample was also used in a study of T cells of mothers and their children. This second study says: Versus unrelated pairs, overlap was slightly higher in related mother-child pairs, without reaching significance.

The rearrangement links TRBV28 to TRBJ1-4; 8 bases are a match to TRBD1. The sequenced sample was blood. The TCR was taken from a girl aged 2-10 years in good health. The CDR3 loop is CASSDLTDRGDEKLFF. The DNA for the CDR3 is TGTGCCAGCAGTGACCTGACTGACAGGGGCGATGAAAAACTGTTTTTT.